There are a few counts of the clone carrying this T cell receptor beta chain. Measured with immunoSEQ multiplex PCR; TCRdb has only the in-frame clones, and not every one. The sample has over 450,000 clones; 70% to 90% are singletons. Seattle researchers signed up patients amid active infection and tracked them longitudinally. The sample is drawn from a study of blood T cell repertoires in COVID-19. Trimming removed 4 bases at V and 6 bases at J, with 16 bases between. CDR1 is MNHEY and CDR2 is SVGAGI in the germline V gene. The CDR3 totals 15 residues. The sequenced sample was peripheral blood. The chain couples TRBV6-5 to TRBJ1-5; D is ambiguous. This receptor was identified in a woman between 45 and 60 years old with COVID-19, enrolled during active disease. CDR3 region: CASSFRSGVGQPQHF. The CDR3 nucleotides read TGTGCCAGCAGTTTCCGGTCCGGGGTTGGTCAGCCCCAGCATTTT.